These 30 T cell receptor beta chains came from one sample sequenced in a study of Graves' ophthalmopathy and Graves' hyperthyroidism. Transcripts of RNA were the source for amplifying TCR beta CDR3 regions. RT-PCR in the first round used HTBI primers; a second-round multiplex PCR followed. One entry per CDR3 protein, called by TCRdb with MiXCR from the multiplex PCR reads. The data hold approximately 700,000 distinct CDR3 sequences, with approximately 40% observed a single time. The sequenced sample consisted of peripheral blood. These receptors were taken from an adult man with Graves' ophthalmopathy.

This clonotype appeared a few times. This sequence joins TRBV20-1 and TRBJ2-7, with TRBD1 matching over 9 bases. J lost 13 bases, V lost 1 base, and 2 bases had no gene match. Germline-derived CDR1 and CDR2 are DFQATT and SNEGSKA (reference sequence). CDR3 length: 10 amino acids. The CDR3 DNA is TGCAGTGCTAGAGGGGACAGGGATTACTTC. It is translated as CSARGDRDYF.

This rearrangement joins TRBV2 to TRBJ1-2; 7 nucleotides agree with TRBD1. J gave up 4 bases and V 7 bases, and 9 bases lay outside the gene matches. The germline gives CDR1 SNHLY, CDR2 FYNNEI. There are 14 residues in the CDR3. The CDR3 loop is CASNSGGGFYGYTF. DNA for the CDR3: TGTGCCAGCAACTCAGGGGGAGGATTCTATGGCTACACCTTC.

For this clonotype: This is likely a read error, given that the CDR3 carries no conserved phenylalanine or tryptophan at its end. The chain couples TRBV7-6 to TRBJ2-2; 7 bases line up with TRBD1. The CDR3 totals 16 residues. The V segment lost 5 bases and the J segment 1 base; nucleotides outside the gene matches: 7. Germline loops: CDR1 SGHVS, CDR2 FNYEAQ. CDR3 sequence (DNA): TGTGCCAGCAGCCGAGGACAGGCACGGAACACCGGGGAGCTGTTTTCT. It is translated as CASSRGQARNTGELFS.

This clonotype was recorded many times. The chain couples TRBV7-3 to TRBJ2-7; unclear D gene. The CDR3 covers 14 residues. V was shortened by 1 base and J by 5 bases, with 12 bases between the two germline ends. Germline V gives CDR1 SGHTA, CDR2 FQGTGA. CDR3 loop: CASSLNPYPDEQYF. The CDR3 DNA follows: TGTGCCAGCAGCTTAAATCCATACCCGGACGAGCAGTACTTC. Variable domain in full (rest from reference TRBV7-3 and TRBJ2-7): GAGVSQTPSNKVTEKGKYVELRCDPISGHTALYWYRQSLGQGPEFLIYFQGTGAADDSGLPNDRFFAVRPEGSVSTLKIQRTERGDSAVYLCASSLNPYPDEQYFGPGTRLTVT.

The CDR3 region has the DNA TGTGCCAGCAGCTTGTCTCCGAACAGGGGATCGGCGGAGACCCAGTACTTC. This sequence encodes CASSLSPNRGSAETQYF. J is TRBJ2-5 and V is TRBV7-2; the match to TRBD1 covers 7 bases. The CDR3 sequence is 17 residues long. Per germline, CDR1 SGHTA and CDR2 FQGNSA. Germline trimming cut 3 bases from V and 5 bases from J; bases unmatched to any gene: 15.

The V and J genes are TRBV28 and TRBJ1-5, with a possible D match to TRBD1 (6 bases). Trimming left V 8 bases short and J 4 bases short, with 12 bases between. Per the germline V gene, CDR1 is MDHEN and CDR2 is SYDVKM. This CDR3 spans 13 amino acids. The CDR3 loop reads CASGVGGNQPQHF. The DNA for the CDR3 is TGTGCCAGCGGGGTAGGGGGAAATCAGCCCCAGCATTTT.

The V call is TRBV9, the J call TRBJ2-7, with 8 bases lining up with TRBD1. This CDR3 has 11 amino acids. Per germline, CDR1 SGDLS and CDR2 YYNGEE. V lost 10 bases and J lost 7; bases outside the gene matches: 7. In DNA form, the CDR3 reads TGTGCCGCCCTCAGACAGGGGGAGCAGTACTTC. Translating it yields CAALRQGEQYF.

The rearrangement joins TRBV7-2 to TRBJ1-1, with D possibly TRBD1 on 5 matching bases. The CDR3 runs to 11 residues. CDR1 is SGHTA, CDR2 FQGNSA, per germline. The V end was cut by 5 bases, the J end by 11 bases, with 12 bases between. The chain's CDR3 is CASSGSGTAFF. CDR3 coding DNA: TGTGCCAGCAGCGGGAGTGGGACGGCTTTCTTT.

Regarding this clonotype: One base away lies a much larger clone, so this may be a sequencing read error. The chain employs TRBV6-1 and TRBJ1-4, with 8 bases lining up with TRBD1. The germline gives CDR1 MNHNS, CDR2 SASEGT. The trim removed 6 bases at V and 5 bases at J, leaving 2 bases unmatched. The CDR3 contains 13 residues. The CDR3: CASRRTGNEKLFF. In DNA form, the CDR3 reads TGTGCCAGCAGAAGGACAGGGAATGAAAAACTGTTTTTT.

The rearrangement uses TRBV7-6 and TRBJ2-3, with a tentative D call TRBD1 (5 bases). The CDR3 contains 13 residues. Looked up from germline, CDR1 is SGHVS and CDR2 is FNYEAQ. The V gene lost 11 bases and the J gene lost 4 bases, with 16 bases spanning the gap. CDR3 region: CASSGRGADTQYF. The CDR3 DNA sequence: TGTGCCTCCTCAGGAAGGGGCGCAGATACGCAGTATTTT.

Of note for this clonotype: A junction end diverges from the germline sequence, so it may reflect a read error. The V gene is TRBV7-2, the J gene TRBJ2-5; 11 bases line up with TRBD1. CDR3 length: 14 amino acids. The germline V gene has CDR1 SGHTA and CDR2 FQGNSA. The chain's CDR3 is CVSSSGTGGETQYF. For the CDR3, the DNA is TGTGTCAGCAGCTCAGGGACAGGGGGAGAGACCCAGTACTTC. Supplemented by reference TRBV7-2 and TRBJ2-5, the full variable domain reads GAGVSQSPSNKVTEKGKDVELRCDPISGHTALYWYRQSLGQGLEFLIYFQGNSAPDKSGLPSDRFSAERTGGSVSTLTIQRTQQEDSAVYLCVSSSGTGGETQYFGPGTRLLVL.

The chain joins TRBV2 to TRBJ2-5; 8 bases line up with TRBD1. The CDR3 is made up of 15 amino acids. Germline values: CDR1 SNHLY, CDR2 FYNNEI. The ends lost 5 bases at V and 2 bases at J; junction bases unmatched: 7. CDR3: CASSYTGTGQETQYF. CDR3 nucleotides: TGTGCCAGCAGTTACACTGGGACAGGACAAGAGACCCAGTACTTC.

This clonotype was recorded once. The CDR3 coding sequence is TGTGCCAGCAGCGGGGGGGGGAACAATCAGCCCCAGCATTTT. This translates into CASSGGGNNQPQHF. The chain links TRBV9 to TRBJ1-5; D perhaps matches TRBD1 (5 bases). Germline assignment: CDR1 SGDLS and CDR2 YYNGEE. V gave up 3 bases and J gave up 3 bases, with 10 bases separating them. The CDR3 consists of 14 residues. The variable domain in full, with the rest retrieved from reference TRBV9 and TRBJ1-5, is DSGVTQTPKHLITATGQRVTLRCSPRSGDLSVYWYQQSLDQGLQFLIQYYNGEERAKGNILERFSAQQFPDLHSELNLSSLELGDSALYFCASSGGGNNQPQHFGDGTRLSIL.

This clonotype was picked up a small number of times. The chain links TRBV9 to TRBJ1-5; unclear D gene. Deletions cut 0 bases from V and 0 bases from J, with 13 bases between. CDR1 is SGDLS and CDR2 is YYNGEE in the germline V gene. The CDR3 has 17 residues. This CDR3 reads CASSVDSGDYSNQPQHF. Here the CDR3 DNA reads TGTGCCAGCAGCGTAGACTCCGGAGATTATAGCAATCAGCCCCAGCATTTT.

This clonotype was seen repeatedly, ten times or more. The genes are TRBV12-3 or TRBV12-4 and TRBJ1-2; D is perhaps TRBD1 (6 bases). Between the trimmed V and J ends, which lost 6 bases and 6 bases, there was a span of 8 bases. The CDR3 runs to 11 residues. As DNA, the CDR3 is TGTGCCAGCAGCGGACAGAATGGCTACACCTTC. This gives the protein CASSGQNGYTF.

The CDR3 nucleotides are TGTGCCAGTACTTCAGAAGGGGGTTGGGAGCTGTTTTTT. This gives the protein CASTSEGGWELFF. The chain couples TRBV19 to TRBJ2-2, with D possibly TRBD1 on 6 matching bases. Germline V lookup: CDR1 LNHDA, CDR2 SQIVND (reference sequence). The V and J ends lost 7 bases and 9 bases respectively, with 15 bases between them. This CDR3 contains 13 residues.

This chain joins TRBV14 and TRBJ1-2; 9 bases match TRBD1. The CDR3 totals 16 residues. Germline loops: CDR1 SGHDN, CDR2 FVKESK. J gave up 3 bases and V 0 bases, and 5 bases lay outside the gene matches. CDR3: CASSQDLRQGDYGYTF. The CDR3 nucleotides read TGTGCCAGCAGCCAAGATTTGCGACAGGGGGACTATGGCTACACCTTC.

This clonotype was picked up many times. V usage is TRBV10-2 and J usage is TRBJ2-7; no reliable D call. The germline V and J ends were trimmed by 0 bases and 6 bases, with 15 bases remaining between them. Germline V CDR1 and CDR2: WSHSY, SAAADI. The CDR3 totals 15 residues. CDR3 bases: TGCGCCAGCAGTGAGTCAAGGTGGGGTGAGGTCGAGCAGTACTTC. Encoded protein: CASSESRWGEVEQYF.

The DNA of the CDR3 is TGTGCCAGCAGCCCAAACAGGGGAGCCGAAGCTTTCTTT. It is translated as CASSPNRGAEAFF. The chain has TRBV7-8 and TRBJ1-1; 7 bases align to TRBD1. V dropped 5 bases and J dropped 8; count of bases not matched to a gene: 8. This CDR3 comprises 13 residues. Germline lookup yields CDR1 SGHVS and CDR2 FQNEAQ. Full variable domain (outside the CDR3, taken from reference TRBV7-8 and TRBJ1-1): GAGVSQSPRYKVAKRGQDVALRCDPISGHVSLFWYQQALGQGPEFLTYFQNEAQLDKSGLPSDRFFAERPEGSVSTLKIQRTQQEDSAVYLCASSPNRGAEAFFGQGTRLTVV.

The gene calls are TRBV25-1 and TRBJ1-2, with D possibly being TRBD1 (5 bases). The germline gives CDR1 MGHDK, CDR2 SYGVNS. There are 16 residues in the CDR3. Deletions cut 1 base from V and 1 base from J, with 13 bases between. DNA for the CDR3: TGTGCCAGCAGTGAATCTTCCCCGGGACGTAACTATGGCTACACCTTC. Translated, it gives CASSESSPGRNYGYTF.

The chain is built from TRBV7-9 and TRBJ2-7; D is uncertain. Germline lookup yields CDR1 SEHNR and CDR2 FQNEAQ (reference sequence). V was clipped by 6 bases and J by 9 bases, with 15 bases between them. CDR3 length: 12 amino acids. The CDR3 DNA reads as TGTGCCAGCAGTTACTCTTCAGCTGGGCAGTACTTC. This translates into CASSYSSAGQYF.

This clonotype showed up just a few times. V gene TRBV5-1 combines with J gene TRBJ1-1; 7 positions agree with TRBD1. CDR1 SGHRS and CDR2 YFSETQ come from the germline V gene. With V trimmed by 4 bases and J by 5 bases, 8 bases remained unmatched. The CDR3 covers 14 residues. The CDR3 spells CASSITQGVTEAFF. Written as DNA, the CDR3 is TGCGCCAGCAGCATTACTCAGGGGGTTACTGAAGCTTTCTTT.

Turning to this clonotype: Germline is not matched at one junction end, which may reflect a read error. The rearrangement links TRBV24-1 to TRBJ1-2; the D gene is possibly TRBD1 (5 bases). Germline lookup yields CDR1 KGHDR and CDR2 SFDVKD. CDR3 length: 12 residues. This CDR3 reads CAISDGTRSYIF. As DNA, the CDR3 is TGTGCCATCAGTGATGGGACCAGAAGCTACATCTTC.

There are a few counts of this clonotype. The chain employs TRBV7-9 and TRBJ1-1; D uncertain. V lost 6 bases and J 4 bases, leaving 15 bases between the germline ends. Germline lookup yields CDR1 SEHNR and CDR2 FQNEAQ (reference sequence). The CDR3 runs 14 residues. CDR3 sequence (DNA): TGTGCCAGCAGGAAAACTGGACGGGTCACTGAAGCTTTCTTT. Its translation is CASRKTGRVTEAFF.

Details on this clonotype: The junction departs from germline at one end; a sequencing error may be responsible. The rearrangement joins TRBV19 to TRBJ2-7, with D possibly TRBD1 on 5 matching bases. Looked up from germline, CDR1 is LNHDA and CDR2 is SQIVND (reference sequence). The CDR3 contains 13 residues. The CDR3 here is CASRIGAYYEQYF. For the CDR3, the DNA is TGTGCCAGTAGAATAGGGGCGTACTACGAGCAGTACTTC.

In its sample, this clonotype was seen many times. The chain carries TRBV10-2 and TRBJ1-2; no definite D call. The CDR3 totals 15 residues. The V end was cut by 6 bases, the J end by 3 bases, with 17 bases between. CDR1 is WSHSY and CDR2 is SAAADI in the germline V gene. CDR3: CASRPDTGGDYGYTF. For the CDR3, the DNA is TGCGCCAGCAGGCCCGACACCGGTGGGGACTATGGCTACACCTTC.

The chain recombines TRBV10-2 with TRBJ1-6; 8 bases fit TRBD1. J was trimmed by 10 bases and V by 3 bases; bases with no gene match: 2. Germline V lookup: CDR1 WSHSY, CDR2 SAAADI. The CDR3 is 13 residues long. The CDR3 spells CASSEGQGSPLHF. CDR3 nucleotide sequence: TGCGCCAGCAGTGAAGGACAGGGCTCACCCCTCCACTTT.

Comments on this clonotype: Germline and junction disagree at one end, which may indicate a read error. The V and J genes are TRBV20-1 and TRBJ1-4; 9 bases fit TRBD1. Germline V gene sequence: CDR1 DFQATT, CDR2 SNEGSKA (reference sequence). The length of the CDR3 is 16 residues. The CDR3 here is CSARDLGGTGNEKLSF. Written as DNA, the CDR3 is TGCAGTGCTAGAGACTTGGGAGGGACAGGGAACGAAAAACTGTCTTTT.

This clonotype was seen ten or more times. The V gene is TRBV29-1, the J gene TRBJ2-7; D remains ambiguous. The germline V and J ends were trimmed by 5 bases and 2 bases, with 10 bases remaining between them. The germline V gene has CDR1 SQVTM and CDR2 ANQGSEA. The CDR3 loop spans 12 amino acids. The CDR3 here is CSVNSSPYEQYF. The CDR3 nucleotides read TGCAGCGTTAACAGCAGTCCCTACGAGCAGTACTTC.

The chain couples TRBV7-3 to TRBJ2-7; D possibly corresponds to TRBD2 (5 bases). The germline V and J ends were trimmed by 8 bases and 6 bases, with 26 bases remaining between them. This CDR3 has 16 residues. Germline V CDR1 and CDR2: SGHTA, FQGTGA. CDR3 residues: CASSLGRTPASAEQYF. In DNA, the CDR3 is TGTGCCAGCTCACTAGGCAGGACGCCAGCATCCGCCGAGCAGTACTTC.